One and the same sample provided the 24 T cell receptor beta chains below, sequenced in a study of blood T cell repertoires in COVID-19. Profiled with immunoSEQ multiplex PCR; TCRdb holds only in-frame clones, not every one. Of more than 200,000 clones listed, approximately 80% were seen once; the top ten hold around 25%. Sequencing was performed on peripheral blood. Every receptor here comes from a middle-aged man with acute or convalescent COVID-19.

J is TRBJ1-2 and V is TRBV19; D remains ambiguous. The CDR3 runs 14 residues. From germline, CDR1 is LNHDA and CDR2 SQIVND (reference sequence). V was pared by 3 bases and J by 3 bases, with 11 bases between. The CDR3 sequence: CASSMESEYYGYTF. CDR3 coding DNA: TGTGCCAGTAGTATGGAGTCAGAATACTATGGCTACACCTTC.

This clone was detected only once. The rearrangement links TRBV7-6 to TRBJ2-3, with 8 bases that match TRBD2. Germline CDR1 and CDR2: SGHVS and FNYEAQ. With 5 bases clipped from V and 6 bases from J, the junction kept 10 bases outside the gene matches. The CDR3 consists of 15 residues. CDR3 sequence reads: CASSLAGTRADTQYF. In DNA, the CDR3 is TGTGCCAGCAGCCTCGCCGGGACTAGGGCGGATACGCAGTATTTT.

This chain connects TRBV15 to TRBJ1-4; unclear D gene. From germline, CDR1 is LNHNV and CDR2 YYDKDF (reference sequence). V lost 5 bases to trimming and J lost 5 bases, with 9 bases between them. This CDR3 has 13 residues. The CDR3 region is CATSGSRNEKLFF. CDR3 DNA: TGTGCCACCAGCGGGAGCCGAAATGAAAAACTGTTTTTT.

V usage is TRBV5-1 and J usage is TRBJ2-7; the match to TRBD2 covers 8 bases. This CDR3 has 13 amino acids. Germline CDR1 reads SGHRS; CDR2 reads YFSETQ. With 8 bases clipped from V and 2 bases from J, the junction kept 6 bases outside the gene matches. CDR3 coding DNA: TGCGCCAGGAATATACTAGCGGCCTACGAGCAGTACTTC. Translating it yields CARNILAAYEQYF.

This chain uses TRBV5-1 with TRBJ2-5; D unresolved. CDR1 and CDR2 (germline): SGHRS, YFSETQ. V lost 0 bases to trimming and J lost 5 bases, with 5 bases between them. The CDR3 is made up of 12 amino acids. The CDR3 DNA follows: TGCGCCAGCAGCTTGGGAGTGGAGACCCAGTACTTC. This codes for CASSLGVETQYF.

V usage is TRBV7-9 and J usage is TRBJ2-7; possibly TRBD2 for D (5 bases). Deletions cut 6 bases from V and 3 bases from J, with 15 bases between. Germline V lookup: CDR1 SEHNR, CDR2 FQNEAQ (reference sequence). This CDR3 comprises 14 residues. The CDR3 here is CASSTRSRSYEQYF. In nucleotides, the CDR3 is TGTGCCAGCAGTACTAGGTCTAGGAGCTACGAGCAGTACTTC.

The chain uses TRBV5-5 and TRBJ2-5; 7 nucleotides match TRBD1. CDR1 is SGHKS and CDR2 is YYEKEE in the germline V gene (reference sequence). The CDR3 loop spans 13 amino acids. With 7 bases clipped from V and 5 bases from J, the junction kept 8 bases outside the gene matches. This CDR3 is CASGKTGWETQYF. The CDR3 nucleotides are TGTGCCAGCGGAAAGACAGGGTGGGAGACCCAGTACTTC.

This clone turned up a few times. The gene calls are TRBV9 and TRBJ2-1; D unresolved. The CDR3 is 15 amino acids. The germline V and J ends were trimmed by 0 bases and 5 bases, with 12 bases remaining between them. Germline loops: CDR1 SGDLS, CDR2 YYNGEE. The CDR3 nucleotides are TGTGCCAGCAGCGTAGACGGCGGAGCGAACAATGAGCAGTTCTTC. This sequence encodes CASSVDGGANNEQFF.

This clone occurred a few times. The chain joins TRBV30 to TRBJ1-5; D remains unclear. This CDR3 has 13 amino acids. Between the trimmed V and J ends, which lost 0 bases and 6 bases, there was a span of 9 bases. CDR1 and CDR2 from the germline V gene are GTSNPN and SVGIG (reference sequence). The CDR3 loop reads CAWSVSGSQPQHF. DNA of the CDR3: TGTGCCTGGAGTGTATCGGGAAGTCAGCCCCAGCATTTT.

The V and J genes are TRBV18 and TRBJ1-5, with 7 bases that match TRBD1. V gave up 3 bases and J gave up 4 bases; unmatched junction bases: 6. This CDR3 is built from 15 residues. Per germline, CDR1 KGHSH and CDR2 LQKENI. CDR3 amino acids: CASSPTGERNQPQHF. The CDR3, as DNA: TGTGCCAGCTCACCCACAGGGGAAAGGAATCAGCCCCAGCATTTT. Looking up the rest from reference TRBV18 and TRBJ1-5 gives the full variable domain: NAGVMQNPRHLVRRRGQEARLRCSPMKGHSHVYWYRQLPEEGLKFMVYLQKENIIDESGMPKERFSAEFPKEGPSILRIQQVVRGDSAAYFCASSPTGERNQPQHFGDGTRLSIL.

V and J are TRBV27 and TRBJ2-1, with 8 bases lining up with TRBD2. With 8 bases clipped from V and 2 bases from J, the junction kept 5 bases outside the gene matches. Germline V gene lookup returns CDR1 MNHEY and CDR2 SMNVEV (reference sequence). The CDR3 runs to 14 residues. CDR3 sequence reads: CASGSGVTYNEQFF. In DNA form, the CDR3 reads TGTGCCAGCGGTAGCGGGGTTACCTACAATGAGCAGTTCTTC.

The gene calls are TRBV9 and TRBJ2-3, with 9 positions matching TRBD2. The CDR3 has 15 amino acids. Germline CDR1 SGDLS, CDR2 YYNGEE. The junction had 4 bases not matched to a gene; V was cut back by 4 bases and J by 1 base. CDR3 sequence reads: CASSIRLAGTDTQYF. In DNA, the CDR3 is TGTGCCAGCAGCATTCGACTAGCGGGCACAGATACGCAGTATTTT.

V is TRBV18 and J is TRBJ2-5; no reliable D call. The germline CDR1 and CDR2 sequences are KGHSH and LQKENI. This CDR3 comprises 12 residues. Trimming took 1 base from V and 7 from J, leaving 7 bases between them. CDR3 sequence (DNA): TGTGCCAGCTCACCACGGGCCCTGACCCAGTACTTC. This sequence encodes CASSPRALTQYF.

The DNA for the CDR3 is TGTGCCAGCACCCCTAGCGGGACGGACAATGAGCAGTTCTTC. Translated, it gives CASTPSGTDNEQFF. The rearrangement links TRBV7-7 to TRBJ2-1; 9 bases are shared with TRBD2. Germline V lookup: CDR1 SSHAT, CDR2 FNYEAQ (reference sequence). This CDR3 comprises 14 residues. With V trimmed by 7 bases and J by 5 bases, 6 bases remained unmatched. The full variable domain, with the rest looked up from reference TRBV7-7 and TRBJ2-1, is GAGVSQSPRYKVTKRGQDVTLRCDPISSHATLYWYQQALGQGPEFLTYFNYEAQPDKSGLPSDRFSAERPEGSISTLTIQRTEQRDSAMYRCASTPSGTDNEQFFGPGTRLTVL.

The rearrangement links TRBV19 to TRBJ1-5; TRBD1 might be the D (6 bases). The germline V gene encodes CDR1 LNHDA and CDR2 SQIVND (reference sequence). The CDR3 contains 15 residues. Trimming took off 4 bases at V and 4 bases at J, with 14 bases between the two ends. The CDR3 sequence: CASSTDRTINQPQHF. CDR3 nucleotide sequence: TGTGCCAGTAGTACCGACAGGACCATTAATCAGCCCCAGCATTTT.

The genes are TRBV6-7 and TRBJ1-4; D call uncertain. TRBV6-7 is an ORF; its function is uncertain. The CDR3 runs to 15 residues. V was clipped by 8 bases and J by 6 bases, with 19 bases between them. The CDR3 region has the DNA TGTGCCAGCCTTCTGTACCCTACGGTGGATGAAAAACTGTTTTTT. It codes for CASLLYPTVDEKLFF.

This chain joins TRBV10-3 and TRBJ2-2; D gene ambiguous. V gave up 3 bases and J gave up 5 bases, with 7 bases separating them. Germline assignment: CDR1 ENHRY and CDR2 SYGVKD. The CDR3 loop spans 13 amino acids. This CDR3 is CAISELSTGELFF. In nucleotides, the CDR3 is TGTGCCATCAGTGAACTGAGTACCGGGGAGCTGTTTTTT.

The genes are TRBV19 and TRBJ2-1, with 8 bases lining up with TRBD2. V shed 1 base and J 7 bases; nucleotides not matched to a gene: 6. Germline V lookup: CDR1 LNHDA, CDR2 SQIVND (reference sequence). The CDR3 sequence is 15 residues long. In DNA form, the CDR3 reads TGTGCCAGTAGTATAGTTGCGGGAGGTGGAAATGAGCAGTTCTTC. Its protein product is CASSIVAGGGNEQFF.

This clone was recorded only once. This sample includes further DNA sequences coding for the same CDR3. V gene TRBV7-2 combines with J gene TRBJ1-5; TRBD1 is a possible D gene (5 bases). Trimming removed 1 base from V and 5 bases from J, with 12 bases in between. From germline, CDR1 is SGHTA and CDR2 FQGNSA. The CDR3 length is 15 residues. CDR3 in DNA: TGTGCCAGCAGCTTAGGCGGTCAGGGCCATCAGCCCCAGCATTTT. Translating gives CASSLGGQGHQPQHF.

The rearrangement uses TRBV25-1 and TRBJ2-3; D not resolved. The CDR3 covers 13 residues. Germline-derived CDR1 and CDR2 are MGHDK and SYGVNS. The V end was cut by 6 bases, the J end by 4 bases, with 11 bases between. CDR3 region: CASRLQVADTQYF. In DNA form, the CDR3 reads TGTGCCAGCAGACTGCAGGTGGCAGATACGCAGTATTTT.

The chain joins TRBV27 to TRBJ2-1; D unclear. CDR3 length: 15 residues. Germline CDR1 reads MNHEY; CDR2 reads SMNVEV (reference sequence). V gave up 3 bases and J gave up 4 bases, with 13 bases separating them. The CDR3 protein is CASSFSQALYNEQFF. The DNA for the CDR3 is TGTGCCAGCAGTTTTTCGCAGGCCCTATACAATGAGCAGTTCTTC.

V usage is TRBV10-1 and J usage is TRBJ1-2; D gene unclear. Germline assignment: CDR1 WNHNN and CDR2 SYGVQD (reference sequence). This CDR3 is built from 13 residues. V gave up 6 bases and J gave up 8 bases, with 16 bases separating them. Written as DNA, the CDR3 is TGCGCCAGCAGCGGTGCGGCCCACGGGGGCTACACCTTC. Protein product: CASSGAAHGGYTF.

The chain uses TRBV7-2 and TRBJ2-4; 9 bases map to TRBD1. V dropped 6 bases and J dropped 0; count of bases not matched to a gene: 3. The CDR3 spans 15 residues. The germline CDR1 and CDR2 sequences are SGHTA and FQGNSA. CDR3 protein: CASSYRGPAKNIQYF. The CDR3 nucleotides are TGTGCCAGCAGTTACAGGGGGCCAGCCAAAAACATTCAGTACTTC. Using reference TRBV7-2 and TRBJ2-4 for the parts outside the CDR3, the full variable domain is GAGVSQSPSNKVTEKGKDVELRCDPISGHTALYWYRQSLGQGLEFLIYFQGNSAPDKSGLPSDRFSAERTGGSVSTLTIQRTQQEDSAVYLCASSYRGPAKNIQYFGAGTRLSVL.

The rearrangement links TRBV11-2 to TRBJ2-5, with D perhaps TRBD1 (6 bases). This CDR3 spans 19 amino acids. With 6 bases removed from V and 2 bases from J, the gap between germline ends came to 28 bases. Germline CDR1 is SGHAT and CDR2 is FQNNGV. The CDR3 nucleotides are TGTGCCAGCAGTTCCCGCAGGGGTCGGCGTCCCCTCACTCAAGAGACCCAGTACTTC. Protein sequence: CASSSRRGRRPLTQETQYF.